This passage covers 22 T cell receptor beta chains from one sample sequenced in a study of PD-L1 blockade in urothelial cancer. The protocol was immunoSEQ multiplex PCR, while the TCRdb copy is restricted to in-frame clones and leaves out a portion. Here the sample spans 100,000 to 150,000 clones, 86% being singletons. Time point defined: peripheral blood 6 weeks after treatment start. The material sequenced was PBMCs, taken around atezolizumab (anti-PD-L1) treatment. Every receptor here comes from a man in his forties or fifties with urothelial cancer.

The genes are TRBV28 and TRBJ2-2, with 8 bases fitting TRBD2. CDR1 is MDHEN and CDR2 is SYDVKM in the germline V gene. V shed 6 bases and J 6 bases; nucleotides not matched to a gene: 6. There are 14 residues in the CDR3. The CDR3 sequence: CASRMGLGAGELFF. CDR3 in DNA: TGTGCCAGCAGGATGGGACTAGGGGCCGGGGAGCTGTTTTTT.

In its sample, this clone was seen once. This chain links TRBV5-4 with TRBJ2-3, with a weak D call TRBD2 (6 bases). Deletions cut 2 bases from V and 5 bases from J, with 15 bases between. Germline CDR1 and CDR2: SGHNT and YYREEE (reference sequence). The length of the CDR3 is 15 residues. The CDR3 sequence is CASSLTSRGGDTQYF. CDR3 bases: TGTGCCAGCAGCTTAACTAGCCGAGGTGGAGATACGCAGTATTTT. Based on the CDR3 plus reference TRBV5-4 and TRBJ2-3, the full variable domain is ETGVTQSPTHLIKTRGQQVTLRCSSQSGHNTVSWYQQALGQGPQFIFQYYREEENGRGNFPPRFSGLQFPNYSSELNVNALELDDSALYLCASSLTSRGGDTQYFGPGTRLTVL.

V is TRBV10-1 and J is TRBJ2-7; a possible D gene is TRBD2 (6 bases). Trimming cost V 0 bases and J 6 bases, with 15 bases left between them. The CDR3 is 15 amino acids. Germline CDR1 and CDR2: WNHNN and SYGVQD (reference sequence). CDR3 sequence (DNA): TGCGCCAGCAGTGAGTCCCGGGGAGGAGTGAGCGAGCAGTACTTC. This sequence encodes CASSESRGGVSEQYF.

V gene TRBV28 combines with J gene TRBJ2-4, with D perhaps TRBD2 (6 bases). CDR1 is MDHEN, CDR2 SYDVKM, per germline. V was trimmed by 5 bases and J by 16 bases, leaving 18 bases between them. This CDR3 contains 12 residues. CDR3 protein: CASSRGPPGLYF. CDR3 nucleotide sequence: TGTGCCAGCAGTCGCGGTCCTCCGGGACTTTACTTC.

The chain joins TRBV6-6 to TRBJ2-7, with 9 nucleotides matching TRBD1. The CDR3 extends over 15 amino acids. Germline-derived CDR1 and CDR2 are MNHNY and SVGAGI (reference sequence). The junction had 2 bases not matched to a gene; V was cut back by 0 bases and J by 2 bases. CDR3 nucleotide sequence: TGTGCCAGCAGTTACTCGGGACAGGGAGCCTACGAGCAGTACTTC. This gives the protein CASSYSGQGAYEQYF.

The genes are TRBV12-5 and TRBJ2-2; the match to TRBD1 covers 7 bases. Germline values: CDR1 LGHNT, CDR2 FRNRAP. The CDR3 is 15 residues long. V trimming: 3 bases; J trimming: 3 bases; junction bases outside the gene matches: 4. The CDR3 region has the DNA TGTGCTAGTGGTTTCCCGGGACAGCACACCGGGGAGCTGTTTTTT. As protein: CASGFPGQHTGELFF.

The chain recombines TRBV7-9 with TRBJ2-5, with TRBD1 as a possible D gene (6 bases). V lost 2 bases and J 5 bases, leaving 15 bases between the germline ends. This CDR3 contains 15 residues. Germline V gene data show CDR1 as SEHNR and CDR2 as FQNEAQ (reference sequence). The CDR3 nucleotides are TGTGCCAGCAGCTTAACGGGACACCGGACGGAGACCCAGTACTTC. Its translation: CASSLTGHRTETQYF. Combining the CDR3 with reference TRBV7-9 and TRBJ2-5 gives the whole variable domain DTGVSQNPRHKITKRGQNVTFRCDPISEHNRLYWYRQTLGQGPEFLTYFQNEAQLEKSRLLSDRFSAERPKGSFSTLEIQRTEQGDSAMYLCASSLTGHRTETQYFGPGTRLLVL.

The chain is built from TRBV18 and TRBJ1-1; the match to TRBD1 covers 8 bases. The V segment lost 3 bases and the J segment 0 bases; nucleotides outside the gene matches: 6. Germline V CDR1 and CDR2: KGHSH, LQKENI. CDR3 size: 16 residues. CDR3 DNA sequence: TGTGCCAGCTCACCCCAGGGGGCAACGATGAACACTGAAGCTTTCTTT. Translating it yields CASSPQGATMNTEAFF.

This clone was seen only once. The chain recombines TRBV9 with TRBJ2-4; 8 bases line up with TRBD2. Germline values: CDR1 SGDLS, CDR2 YYNGEE. V trimming: 4 bases; J trimming: 2 bases; junction bases outside the gene matches: 8. This CDR3 contains 16 residues. The CDR3 here is CASSPSGSVSKNIQYF. The CDR3 coding sequence is TGTGCCAGCAGCCCCAGCGGGAGCGTGTCCAAAAACATTCAGTACTTC.

The V and J genes are TRBV5-8 and TRBJ2-1; 7 bases map to TRBD1. The ends lost 1 base at V and 7 bases at J; junction bases unmatched: 8. The CDR3 has 15 amino acids. Germline CDR1 reads SGHTS; CDR2 reads YDEGEE. For the CDR3, the DNA is TGTGCCAGCAGCTTGAAAGGGACAGTCAAAAATGAGCAGTTCTTC. Its translation is CASSLKGTVKNEQFF.

The genes are TRBV2 and TRBJ2-3; 10 bases fit TRBD2. This CDR3 has 16 residues. Trimming removed 0 bases from V and 6 bases from J; junction bases left unmatched: 6. Germline CDR1 reads SNHLY; CDR2 reads FYNNEI. The CDR3 DNA reads as TGTGCCAGCAGTGAAGCGCAAACTAGCGGGACGGATACGCAGTATTTT. This gives the protein CASSEAQTSGTDTQYF.

CDR3 in amino acids: CASSVGTISYNEQFF. The CDR3, as DNA: TGTGCCAGCAGCGTAGGGACTATCTCCTACAATGAGCAGTTCTTC. The chain carries TRBV9 and TRBJ2-1; a possible D gene is TRBD2 (6 bases). The CDR3 is made up of 15 amino acids. Trimming took off 0 bases at V and 0 bases at J, with 7 bases between the two ends. CDR1 and CDR2 from the germline V gene are SGDLS and YYNGEE. Complete variable domain (other parts from reference TRBV9 and TRBJ2-1): DSGVTQTPKHLITATGQRVTLRCSPRSGDLSVYWYQQSLDQGLQFLIQYYNGEERAKGNILERFSAQQFPDLHSELNLSSLELGDSALYFCASSVGTISYNEQFFGPGTRLTVL.

This clone was seen only once. This chain links TRBV27 with TRBJ1-5; no firm D call. V dropped 0 bases and J dropped 4 bases, with 10 bases sitting between them. This CDR3 contains 15 residues. Germline CDR1 reads MNHEY; CDR2 reads SMNVEV (reference sequence). CDR3 region: CASSLSRHQNQPQHF. Written as DNA, the CDR3 is TGTGCCAGCAGTTTATCGCGACACCAGAATCAGCCCCAGCATTTT.

The chain joins TRBV18 to TRBJ2-1; 10 bases match TRBD2. The CDR3 loop spans 14 amino acids. Germline CDR1 KGHSH, CDR2 LQKENI. V shed 1 base, J shed 9 bases, and the junction held 3 bases outside the gene matches. CDR3 in amino acids: CASSPRLAGAEQFF. The CDR3 nucleotides read TGTGCCAGCTCACCACGCCTAGCGGGAGCTGAGCAGTTCTTC.

The V gene is TRBV7-6, the J gene TRBJ2-4, with D maybe TRBD2 (6 bases). The CDR3 covers 17 residues. CDR1 and CDR2 from the germline V gene are SGHVS and FNYEAQ. Trimming pared 1 base from V and 0 bases from J, leaving 13 bases between. In DNA, the CDR3 is TGTGCCAGCAGCTTAGTGGAGGGAAGATTAGCCAAAAACATTCAGTACTTC. It codes for CASSLVEGRLAKNIQYF.

CDR3 DNA sequence: TGTGCCAGCAGTGAATCGGGGGTCTATGGCTACACCTTC. Translation gives CASSESGVYGYTF. The chain has TRBV6-1 and TRBJ1-2; D may be TRBD1 (5 bases). The CDR3 spans 13 residues. Looked up from germline, CDR1 is MNHNS and CDR2 is SASEGT. Trimming shortened V by 2 bases and J by 4 bases, and 8 bases separated the two germline ends.

The CDR3 loop is CASNFSPPGQGSLVSQPQHF. For the CDR3, the DNA is TGTGCCAGCAATTTTAGCCCCCCGGGACAGGGTTCGTTAGTAAGTCAGCCCCAGCATTTT. This sequence joins TRBV28 and TRBJ1-5; 9 bases align to TRBD1. The CDR3 totals 20 residues. After removal of 7 bases from V and 6 bases from J, the junction contained 25 bases not matched to a gene. The germline V gene has CDR1 MDHEN and CDR2 SYDVKM.

The rearrangement uses TRBV4-2 and TRBJ2-3; maybe TRBD1 (5 bases). This CDR3 spans 15 amino acids. V lost 0 bases, J lost 2 bases, and 9 bases lay in between. Germline V gene data show CDR1 as LGHNA and CDR2 as YNFKEQ. CDR3 nucleotide sequence: TGTGCCAGCAGCCAAGAAGTAGGGGCCACAGATACGCAGTATTTT. Amino acids: CASSQEVGATDTQYF.

V usage is TRBV2 and J usage is TRBJ2-7; 12 nucleotides agree with TRBD2. Germline-derived CDR1 and CDR2 are SNHLY and FYNNEI. Trimming took 6 bases from V and 5 from J; bases not matched to a gene: 8. This CDR3 is built from 15 residues. DNA of the CDR3: TGTGCCAGCAGAACCAGACTAGCGGGAGACCACGAGCAGTACTTC. It encodes CASRTRLAGDHEQYF.

The genes are TRBV28 and TRBJ1-2; a weak D match, TRBD1 (6 bases). V dropped 5 bases and J dropped 7 bases, with 17 bases sitting between them. The length of the CDR3 is 14 residues. Germline V lookup: CDR1 MDHEN, CDR2 SYDVKM. In nucleotides, the CDR3 is TGTGCCAGCAGTAACCCGGGACACCTAGGTGGCTACACCTTC. This translates into CASSNPGHLGGYTF.

This clone has a single count. The rearrangement uses TRBV19 and TRBJ2-7; possible D gene TRBD1, 6 bases. Germline CDR1 LNHDA, CDR2 SQIVND (reference sequence). CDR3 size: 12 residues. V was cut by 1 base and J by 7 bases, with 8 bases left in between. The CDR3 coding sequence is TGTGCCAGTAGTATAGGTAGGGGGGAGCAGTACTTC. Protein product: CASSIGRGEQYF.

V is TRBV30 and J is TRBJ2-3, with 15 nucleotides matching TRBD2. CDR3 size: 19 residues. The V and J ends lost 0 bases and 0 bases, in that order; junction bases with no gene match: 7. CDR1 and CDR2 from the germline V gene are GTSNPN and SVGIG (reference sequence). The CDR3 nucleotides read TGTGCCTGGAGTGTACTCCGGACTAGCGGGAGGGCAAGCACAGATACGCAGTATTTT. It translates to CAWSVLRTSGRASTDTQYF.